A single sample gave rise to the 14 T cell receptor beta chains below, sequenced in a study of T cell changes during pregnancy in multiple sclerosis. TCRdb keeps only in-frame clones here, not all; method: immunoSEQ multiplex PCR. The sample lists more than 55,000 clones; approximately 89% were seen once. The sequences come from peripheral blood, collected in the second trimester of pregnancy. These receptors were obtained from a female donor with multiple sclerosis, enrolled in a pregnancy study.

This chain connects TRBV5-1 to TRBJ2-1; 10 nucleotides line up with TRBD2. CDR1 and CDR2 from the germline V gene are SGHRS and YFSETQ. The CDR3 sequence is 16 residues long. The V and J ends lost 2 bases and 5 bases, in that order; junction bases with no gene match: 7. The CDR3 sequence is CASSLLTSGDHNEQFF. The CDR3 DNA sequence: TGCGCCAGCAGCTTACTAACTAGCGGGGACCACAATGAGCAGTTCTTC.

The CDR3, as DNA: TGCGCCAGCCGCTGGGGGACAGGGAGGCAAGAGACCCAGTACTTC. Translation: CASRWGTGRQETQYF. The chain joins TRBV5-1 to TRBJ2-5; TRBD1 matches at 9 bases. The CDR3 has 15 residues. Losses at the gene ends were 7 bases for V and 2 bases for J; bases not matched to a gene: 9. The germline V gene encodes CDR1 SGHRS and CDR2 YFSETQ.

The chain combines TRBV5-1 with TRBJ2-3; D gene ambiguous. This CDR3 has 15 residues. The germline V gene encodes CDR1 SGHRS and CDR2 YFSETQ. Trimming cost V 4 bases and J 2 bases, with 14 bases left between them. Here the CDR3 DNA reads TGCGCCAGCAGCCTCATACAGACGAACACAGATACGCAGTATTTT. Protein: CASSLIQTNTDTQYF. Filled out from reference TRBV5-1 and TRBJ2-3, the complete variable domain reads KAGVTQTPRYLIKTRGQQVTLSCSPISGHRSVSWYQQTPGQGLQFLFEYFSETQRNKGNFPGRFSGRQFSNSRSEMNVSTLELGDSALYLCASSLIQTNTDTQYFGPGTRLTVL.

The genes are TRBV2 and TRBJ1-2; no reliable D call. Per the germline V gene, CDR1 is SNHLY and CDR2 is FYNNEI. The CDR3 runs to 14 residues. V was shortened by 9 bases and J by 0 bases, with 14 bases between the two germline ends. CDR3 nucleotide sequence: TGTGCCAGTACCCGGGAGGTCTCTAACTATGGCTACACCTTC. It translates to CASTREVSNYGYTF.

This chain connects TRBV23-1 to TRBJ2-1, with D possibly TRBD1 on 6 matching bases. TRBV23-1 is an ORF, and what it does is uncertain. V dropped 6 bases and J dropped 1 base, with 19 bases sitting between them. The CDR3 contains 17 residues. The CDR3 DNA is TGCGCCAGCAGGAGGACACAGGGATTTTGGTCCTACAATGAGCAGTTCTTC. Its translation is CASRRTQGFWSYNEQFF.

The chain is built from TRBV7-9 and TRBJ2-3; D might be TRBD2 (5 bases). Germline V lookup: CDR1 SEHNR, CDR2 FQNEAQ (reference sequence). This CDR3 is built from 17 residues. The V end lost 0 bases, the J end lost 1 base, and 14 bases lay between the germline ends. In nucleotides, the CDR3 is TGTGCCAGCAGCTTAGCGTCTTCCGGGATGGGCACAGATACGCAGTATTTT. Protein: CASSLASSGMGTDTQYF.

V gene TRBV28 combines with J gene TRBJ2-2; D is perhaps TRBD2 (5 bases). Germline V gene lookup returns CDR1 MDHEN and CDR2 SYDVKM. Trimming stripped 3 bases from V and 13 bases from J, with 18 bases between. CDR3 length: 14 residues. CDR3 in DNA: TGTGCCAGCAGTTTGTTTACCCCTGACGAGGGGCTGTTTTTT. It translates to CASSLFTPDEGLFF.

The DNA for the CDR3 is TGCAGCGTTGCTCCCCGGGTTTCTAACTATGGCTACACCTTC. Protein product: CSVAPRVSNYGYTF. V is TRBV29-1 and J is TRBJ1-2; D is unresolved. Trimming cost V 4 bases and J 0 bases, with 12 bases left between them. The CDR3 runs to 14 residues. Germline assignment: CDR1 SQVTM and CDR2 ANQGSEA.

The chain has TRBV12-5 and TRBJ2-2; 10 bases align to TRBD2. The J segment lost 4 bases and the V segment lost 0 bases, leaving 8 bases of the junction unmatched. Germline loops: CDR1 LGHNT, CDR2 FRNRAP. There are 18 residues in the CDR3. CDR3 sequence: CASGLVWLRTSGTGELFF. For the CDR3, the DNA is TGTGCTAGTGGTTTGGTATGGCTCAGGACTAGCGGCACCGGGGAGCTGTTTTTT.

The chain links TRBV19 to TRBJ1-1; 9 bases match TRBD1. V trimming: 5 bases; J trimming: 0 bases; junction bases outside the gene matches: 4. Germline values: CDR1 LNHDA, CDR2 SQIVND (reference sequence). The CDR3 runs 15 residues. The CDR3 DNA reads TGTGCCAGTAGTGCCTGGACAGGGGTGAACACTGAAGCTTTCTTT. This encodes CASSAWTGVNTEAFF.

The chain combines TRBV5-4 with TRBJ1-1; D may be TRBD1 (5 bases). The CDR3 has 13 amino acids. CDR1 SGHNT and CDR2 YYREEE come from the germline V gene (reference sequence). The ends were cut back, 3 bases at V and 1 base at J, with 7 bases in the middle. The CDR3 nucleotides are TGTGCCAGCAGCTCACAGGCGAACACTGAAGCTTTCTTT. Translation gives CASSSQANTEAFF.

The chain is built from TRBV27 and TRBJ2-1, with 10 bases aligning to TRBD1. J gave up 5 bases and V 6 bases, and 4 bases lay outside the gene matches. The CDR3 is made up of 14 amino acids. Germline assignment: CDR1 MNHEY and CDR2 SMNVEV (reference sequence). For the CDR3, the DNA is TGTGCCAGCAGCCGACAGGGGGCTAACAATGAGCAGTTCTTC. It yields the protein CASSRQGANNEQFF.

V is TRBV7-3 and J is TRBJ2-1; 9 positions agree with TRBD2. Germline lookup yields CDR1 SGHTA and CDR2 FQGTGA. V dropped 6 bases and J dropped 3; count of bases not matched to a gene: 6. The CDR3 is 15 residues long. CDR3 coding DNA: TGTGCCAGCAGACTTGAAGCGGGGGGCTACAATGAGCAGTTCTTC. This sequence encodes CASRLEAGGYNEQFF. The full variable domain, in which reference TRBV7-3 and TRBJ2-1 provide the parts outside the CDR3, is GAGVSQTPSNKVTEKGKYVELRCDPISGHTALYWYRQSLGQGPEFLIYFQGTGAADDSGLPNDRFFAVRPEGSVSTLKIQRTERGDSAVYLCASRLEAGGYNEQFFGPGTRLTVL.

The gene calls are TRBV5-1 and TRBJ2-1, with D possibly TRBD1 on 5 matching bases. CDR3 length: 14 residues. Germline V gene data show CDR1 as SGHRS and CDR2 as YFSETQ. The V end lost 7 bases, the J end lost 0 bases, and 11 bases lay between the germline ends. The CDR3 loop reads CASGGAASYNEQFF. CDR3 in DNA: TGCGCCAGCGGTGGGGCGGCCTCCTACAATGAGCAGTTCTTC. Using reference TRBV5-1 and TRBJ2-1 for the parts outside the CDR3, the full variable domain is KAGVTQTPRYLIKTRGQQVTLSCSPISGHRSVSWYQQTPGQGLQFLFEYFSETQRNKGNFPGRFSGRQFSNSRSEMNVSTLELGDSALYLCASGGAASYNEQFFGPGTRLTVL.